The subject of this entry is one TCR beta chain. The target of this receptor is not known. Base qualities are missing; no much larger clone stands one base away. The sample is drawn from a study of blood T cells in healthy people across ages (dated by TCRdb to the mid-2010s). At the level of the whole study: In model experiments, template switching captured about one uniquely barcoded TCR beta cDNA molecule for every two T cells. To avoid experimental bias, donors of different ages were distributed randomly across sequencing lanes. Using deep sequencing normalized with unique cDNA molecular identifiers, the study measured how TCR beta repertoire diversity changes with age. Donors were grouped into four age groups: young (average approximately 16 years), middle-aged (approximately 41), aged (around 56) and long-lived (about 90). Two additional independent replicas of 1 million unique cDNA reads from the same blood draw were analyzed for two donors (one aged 18 to 29 and one aged 80 or older).

V is cut by 0 bases and J by 2 bases, and the space between the germline ends is 10 bases. The germline V gene (reference sequence) specifies LNHNV as CDR1 and YYDKDF as CDR2. The CDR3 holds 15 amino acids from the cysteine to the phenylalanine. Just CDR3 DNA is preserved here, 45 bases in frame from base 1. What the authors observed across the whole study: Estimates of total diversity from one million sequenced T cells were regarded as lower bounds and underestimates. A strong correlation was found between observed TCR beta diversity and the percentage of naive T cells measured by flow cytometry. Bulk unsorted PBMC profiling prevented conclusive comparison of naive and antigen-experienced compartments. The CMV infection status of donors was not known, potentially confounding age-related changes in expanded clonotypes. Observed TCR beta diversity per million T cells fell roughly linearly with age, and a significant reduction was already apparent by age around 40. The long-lived group showed more naive CD4+ T cells, fewer expanded clones and increased TCR diversity than the aged group, suggesting age selection.

The donors were roughly 38 Caucasian individuals from Russia, aged roughly 6 to 95 years, who were systemically healthy. Each donor gave ten milliliters of peripheral blood, drawn into EDTA-treated Vacutainer tubes. Ficoll-Paque density-gradient centrifugation was used to isolate PBMCs, with at least 6.5 million per sample. Total RNA, at least 6 micrograms per sample, was extracted from PBMCs with Trizol reagent. For every donor, flow cytometry on a PBMC aliquot measured the percentage of naive CD45RAhigh/CD27high T cells. The receptor library was made with 5' RACE. The reads were generated on an Illumina HiSeq 2500. A second roughly 7 to 11 cycle PCR used a sample-barcoded 5' primer and a J-beta primer mix. A template-switch 5' adaptor carrying 12 random nucleotides introduced a unique molecular identifier onto each TCR beta cDNA molecule. Each sample yielded at least 2.5 million CDR3-containing paired-end reads. The Mint cDNA synthesis kit, primed by a TRBC-specific oligonucleotide, was used to synthesize first-strand cDNA from all RNA. Following uracil-DNA glycosylase treatment, a first 18-cycle PCR with universal primers M1SS and BC2_uni_R was performed on all cDNA. The original methods were these. For normalization, 1 million high-quality reads, each with a distinct molecular identifier, were randomly selected from each sample. Instead of being binned into consensus sequences, reads with shared molecular identifiers were discarded. MiTCR, set to a Q25 quality threshold and the strictest error-elimination algorithm, was used for CDR3 identification, clonotype clustering and error correction. A nonparametric unseen species model using Euler transformation provided a lower-bound estimate of total TCR beta diversity. TCRdb reworked the public reads: Q25 trimming with fastp, MiXCR clone assembly, productive beta chains retained. Entries that share a CDR3 protein sequence are merged under the most common genes and DNA. These V and J calls are TCRdb output, not the study's own analysis. For this sample there are hundreds of thousands of distinct CDR3 sequences; about 59% appear just once. Of the sample, 28% falls within the top ten clones.

This receptor was obtained from a man aged 25 to 40 in good health. Sequencing was performed on blood. The rearrangement joined TRBV15 to TRBJ2-5; TRBD2 is possibly the D segment (6 matching bases). For the CDR3, the sequence is CATSRDPRGQETQYF. Here is the DNA: TGTGCCACCAGCAGAGATCCGCGGGGACAAGAGACCCAGTACTTC.